A selection of T cell receptor beta chains follows, all from one sample in a study of blood T cell repertoires in COVID-19. The assay was immunoSEQ multiplex PCR, and TCRdb's table has in-frame clones only and misses some. The table has under 130,000 clones, roughly 87% seen once. The sequencing sample was made of peripheral blood. Every receptor here comes from a human donor in a cohort sampled during active COVID-19. Each CDR3 is given with its conserved first and last residue. A D gene is named only where the DNA matches it firmly. The size entry is marked missing in some rows and otherwise reads once, few, many or a size class.

D | size | J | V | CDR3 | DNA
TRBD2 | NA | TRBJ2-2 | TRBV23-1 | CASSPRLADTGELFF | TGCGCCAGCAGTCCCCGACTAGCGGACACCGGGGAGCTGTTTTTT
TRBD1 | NA | TRBJ1-4 | TRBV29-1 | CSATGTGETNEKLFF | TGCAGCGCAACCGGGACAGGGGAAACTAATGAAAAACTGTTTTTT
NA | NA | TRBJ1-4 | TRBV5-6 | CASSGGQLEKLFF | TGTGCCAGCAGCGGAGGACAGCTTGAAAAACTGTTTTTT
NA | NA | TRBJ2-1 | TRBV9 | CASSVADSRENEQFF | TGTGCCAGCAGCGTAGCGGACTCTAGAGAGAATGAGCAGTTCTTC
NA | NA | TRBJ2-1 | TRBV2 | CASNVEQGDEQFF | TGTGCCAGCAACGTCGAACAGGGCGATGAGCAGTTCTTC
NA | NA | TRBJ1-6 | TRBV15 | CATSRDRLPLHF | TGTGCCACCAGCAGAGACAGGTTACCCCTCCACTTT
NA | NA | TRBJ2-1 | TRBV24-1 | CATSDPGTYKNNEQFF | TGTGCCACCAGTGATCCGGGGACATACAAGAACAATGAGCAGTTCTTC
NA | NA | TRBJ2-5 | TRBV7-6 | CASSLARQVEETQYF | TGTGCCAGCAGCTTAGCGCGACAGGTCGAAGAGACCCAGTACTTC
NA | NA | TRBJ1-6 | TRBV19 | CASSREGESSPLHF | TGTGCCAGTAGTCGTGAGGGGGAAAGCTCACCCCTCCACTTT
NA | NA | TRBJ1-3 | TRBV3-1/TRBV3-2 | CASSQRRGSVLSGNTIYF | TGTGCCAGCAGCCAAAGAAGAGGGTCCGTGCTATCGGGAAACACCATATATTTT
NA | NA | TRBJ2-6 | TRBV29-1 | CSVALLTSGANVLTF | TGCAGCGTTGCGTTACTTACCTCTGGGGCCAACGTCCTGACTTTC
NA | NA | TRBJ1-6 | TRBV2 | CASSAPGDSPLHF | TGTGCCAGCAGTGCCCCAGGGGATTCACCCCTCCACTTT
NA | NA | TRBJ2-2 | TRBV6-5 | CASSYSRQENTGELFF | TGTGCCAGCAGTTACTCCCGACAGGAGAACACCGGGGAGCTGTTTTTT
TRBD1 | once | TRBJ2-7 | TRBV5-1 | CASSLTPGQGYEQYF | TGCGCCAGCAGCCTTACCCCGGGACAGGGTTACGAGCAGTACTTC
TRBD1 | NA | TRBJ2-3 | TRBV7-2 | CASSQMTGGWSADTQYF | TGTGCCAGCAGCCAAATGACAGGGGGTTGGAGTGCAGATACGCAGTATTTT
NA | NA | TRBJ1-4 | TRBV3-1/TRBV3-2 | CASSQMDRYNEKLFF | TGTGCCAGCAGCCAAATGGACAGATATAATGAAAAACTGTTTTTT
NA | NA | TRBJ1-3 | TRBV27 | CASSLYGGSGNTIYF | TGTGCCAGCAGTTTATACGGGGGGTCTGGAAACACCATATATTTT
TRBD1 | NA | TRBJ1-2 | TRBV29-1 | CSAAMTGQFKGYTF | TGCAGCGCGGCGATGACAGGGCAATTTAAGGGCTACACCTTC
NA | few | TRBJ2-7 | TRBV9 | CASSVGRNSYEQYF | TGTGCCAGCAGCGTAGGTAGAAACTCCTACGAGCAGTACTTC
TRBD1 | NA | TRBJ1-2 | TRBV27 | CASSLYASTGGADRYGYTF | TGTGCCAGCAGTTTATATGCCTCGACAGGGGGCGCGGATAGGTATGGCTACACCTTC
NA | NA | TRBJ1-1 | TRBV2 | CAGQNNRYTEAFF | TGTGCCGGGCAAAATAACAGGTACACTGAAGCTTTCTTT
TRBD1 | NA | TRBJ1-4 | TRBV28 | CASSPISGGAREKLFF | TGTGCCAGCAGCCCTATCTCAGGGGGCGCGAGAGAAAAACTGTTTTTT
TRBD2 | NA | TRBJ2-1 | TRBV11-2 | CASSLDPASGSRDEQFF | TGTGCCAGCAGCTTAGATCCTGCTAGCGGGAGCCGCGATGAGCAGTTCTTC
TRBD2 | NA | TRBJ2-1 | TRBV7-6 | CASSLQAGGRDEQFF | TGTGCCAGCAGCCTACAAGCGGGGGGGCGGGATGAGCAGTTCTTC
TRBD2 | NA | TRBJ2-7 | TRBV5-1 | CASSLITSGPYEQYF | TGCGCCAGCAGCTTAATTACTAGCGGCCCCTACGAGCAGTACTTC
TRBD1 | few | TRBJ1-4 | TRBV4-2 | CASSRTQGQYEKLFF | TGTGCCAGCAGCCGAACACAGGGGCAATATGAAAAACTGTTTTTT
TRBD1 | NA | TRBJ1-2 | TRBV18 | CASSRADRGGYTF | TGTGCCAGCTCTAGAGCTGACAGGGGTGGCTACACCTTC
NA | NA | TRBJ1-4 | TRBV7-6 | CASSFTVATNEKLFF | TGTGCCAGCAGCTTTACAGTTGCAACTAATGAAAAACTGTTTTTT
TRBD1 | NA | TRBJ2-2 | TRBV28 | CASSFLDRVTGELFF | TGTGCCAGCAGTTTCCTGGACAGGGTTACCGGGGAGCTGTTTTTT
NA | NA | TRBJ2-7 | TRBV6-5 | CASSLLTSGYYEQYF | TGTGCCAGCAGTCTACTTACCTCAGGGTACTACGAGCAGTACTTC
NA | NA | TRBJ1-1 | TRBV30 | CAWSVVEALAFF | TGTGCCTGGAGTGTAGTCGAGGCCCTTGCTTTCTTT
NA | NA | TRBJ2-1 | TRBV12-1 | CASSSLRDTLFF | TGTGCCAGCAGCTCGCTCCGGGACACTCTTTTCTTC
TRBD1 | NA | TRBJ2-2 | TRBV24-1 | CATRSDRDNTGELFF | TGTGCCACCAGGTCGGACAGGGATAACACCGGGGAGCTGTTTTTT
NA | NA | TRBJ1-2 | TRBV28 | CASSKTGTDNYYGYTF | TGTGCCAGCAGCAAGACCGGGACTGATAATTACTATGGCTACACCTTC
NA | once | TRBJ1-3 | TRBV6-2/TRBV6-3 | CASSYNLEGSSGNTIYF | TGTGCCAGCAGTTATAATTTGGAGGGGAGTTCTGGAAACACCATATATTTT
TRBD2 | NA | TRBJ2-7 | TRBV27 | CASSTSGSSYEQYF | TGTGCCAGCAGTACTAGCGGTAGCTCCTACGAGCAGTACTTC
TRBD2 | NA | TRBJ2-3 | TRBV5-4 | CASSHTFWTSEDDTQYF | TGTGCCAGCAGCCACACCTTTTGGACTAGCGAAGACGATACGCAGTATTTT
TRBD1 | NA | TRBJ2-7 | TRBV2 | CASSAPGSGMTGSHEQYF | TGTGCCAGCAGTGCTCCGGGGAGTGGGATGACAGGGTCCCACGAGCAGTACTTC
NA | NA | TRBJ1-3 | TRBV9 | CASSGGQGDSSSSGNTIYF | TGTGCCAGCAGCGGGGGGCAGGGCGATTCCTCAAGCTCTGGAAACACCATATATTTT
TRBD1 | NA | TRBJ2-5 | TRBV20-1 | CSASADRDQETQYF | TGCAGTGCTAGTGCCGACAGGGACCAAGAGACCCAGTACTTC
NA | NA | TRBJ2-1 | TRBV7-3 | CASSLNPTYSYNEQFF | TGTGCCAGCAGCTTAAACCCCACCTACTCCTACAATGAGCAGTTCTTC
TRBD2 | NA | TRBJ2-1 | TRBV4-1 | CASSQFPGLAGREGNEQFF | TGCGCCAGCAGCCAATTCCCGGGACTAGCGGGCCGAGAAGGGAATGAGCAGTTCTTC
TRBD2 | NA | TRBJ2-7 | TRBV2 | CASRGTTQTYEQYF | TGTGCCAGCAGGGGGACTACACAAACCTACGAGCAGTACTTC
TRBD2 | few | TRBJ2-7 | TRBV5-1 | CASTISGRDTYEQYF | TGCGCCAGCACCATTAGCGGGAGGGACACCTACGAGCAGTACTTC
NA | NA | TRBJ2-1 | TRBV10-3 | CAISESVQYNEQFF | TGTGCCATCAGTGAGTCGGTACAATACAATGAGCAGTTCTTC
TRBD2 | NA | TRBJ2-7 | TRBV28 | CASSSAGVFNEQYF | TGTGCCAGCAGTTCGGCGGGAGTTTTCAACGAGCAGTACTTC
TRBD1 | NA | TRBJ2-7 | TRBV6-6 | CASSRSGQSPLYEQYF | TGTGCCAGCAGCCGATCGGGACAGTCGCCCCTCTACGAGCAGTACTTC